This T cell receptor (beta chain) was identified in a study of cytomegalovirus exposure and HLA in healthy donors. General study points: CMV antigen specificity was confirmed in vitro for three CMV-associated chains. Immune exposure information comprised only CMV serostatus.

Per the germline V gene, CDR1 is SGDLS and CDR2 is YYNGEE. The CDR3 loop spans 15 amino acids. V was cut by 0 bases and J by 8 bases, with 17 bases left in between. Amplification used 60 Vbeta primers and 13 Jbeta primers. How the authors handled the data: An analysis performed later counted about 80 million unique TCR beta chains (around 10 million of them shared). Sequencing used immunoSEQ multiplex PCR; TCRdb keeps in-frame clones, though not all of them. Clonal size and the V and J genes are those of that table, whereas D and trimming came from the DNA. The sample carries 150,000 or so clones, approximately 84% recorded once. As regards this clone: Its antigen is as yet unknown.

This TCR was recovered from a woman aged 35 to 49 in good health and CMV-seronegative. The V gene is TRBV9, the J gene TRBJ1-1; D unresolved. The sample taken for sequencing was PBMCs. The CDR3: CASSVVGGNTEEAFF. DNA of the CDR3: TGTGCCAGCAGCGTAGTCGGAGGCAACACTGAGGAAGCTTTCTTT. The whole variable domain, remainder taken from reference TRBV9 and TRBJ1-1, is DSGVTQTPKHLITATGQRVTLRCSPRSGDLSVYWYQQSLDQGLQFLIQYYNGEERAKGNILERFSAQQFPDLHSELNLSSLELGDSALYFCASSVVGGNTEEAFFGQGTRLTVV.